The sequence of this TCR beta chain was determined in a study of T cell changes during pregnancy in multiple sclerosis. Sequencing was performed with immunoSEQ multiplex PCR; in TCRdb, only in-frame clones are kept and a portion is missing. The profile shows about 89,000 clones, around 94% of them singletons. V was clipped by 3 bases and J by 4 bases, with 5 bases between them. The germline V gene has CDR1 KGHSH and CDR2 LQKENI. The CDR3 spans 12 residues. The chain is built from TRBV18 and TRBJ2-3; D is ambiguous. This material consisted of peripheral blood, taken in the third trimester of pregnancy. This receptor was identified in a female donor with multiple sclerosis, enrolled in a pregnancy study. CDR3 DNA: TGTGCCAGCTCACCCCGGGCAGATACGCAGTATTTT. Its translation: CASSPRADTQYF.